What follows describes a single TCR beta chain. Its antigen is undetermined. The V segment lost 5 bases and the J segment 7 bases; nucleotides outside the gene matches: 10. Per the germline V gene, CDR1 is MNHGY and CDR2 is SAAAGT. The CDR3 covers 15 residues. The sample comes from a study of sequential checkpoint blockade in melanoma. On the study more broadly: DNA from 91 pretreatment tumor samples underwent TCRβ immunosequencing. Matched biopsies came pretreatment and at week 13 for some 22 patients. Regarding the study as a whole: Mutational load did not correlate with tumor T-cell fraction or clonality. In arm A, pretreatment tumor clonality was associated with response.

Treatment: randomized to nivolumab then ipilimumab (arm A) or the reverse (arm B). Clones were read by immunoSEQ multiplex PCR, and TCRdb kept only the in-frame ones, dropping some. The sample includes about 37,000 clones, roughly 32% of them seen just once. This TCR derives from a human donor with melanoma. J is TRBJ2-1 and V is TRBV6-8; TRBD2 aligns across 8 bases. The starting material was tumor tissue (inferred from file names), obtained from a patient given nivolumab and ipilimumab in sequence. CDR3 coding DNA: TGTGCCAGCAGTCTTATCGGGGGGGCTGGGAATGAGCAGTTCTTC. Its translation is CASSLIGGAGNEQFF.